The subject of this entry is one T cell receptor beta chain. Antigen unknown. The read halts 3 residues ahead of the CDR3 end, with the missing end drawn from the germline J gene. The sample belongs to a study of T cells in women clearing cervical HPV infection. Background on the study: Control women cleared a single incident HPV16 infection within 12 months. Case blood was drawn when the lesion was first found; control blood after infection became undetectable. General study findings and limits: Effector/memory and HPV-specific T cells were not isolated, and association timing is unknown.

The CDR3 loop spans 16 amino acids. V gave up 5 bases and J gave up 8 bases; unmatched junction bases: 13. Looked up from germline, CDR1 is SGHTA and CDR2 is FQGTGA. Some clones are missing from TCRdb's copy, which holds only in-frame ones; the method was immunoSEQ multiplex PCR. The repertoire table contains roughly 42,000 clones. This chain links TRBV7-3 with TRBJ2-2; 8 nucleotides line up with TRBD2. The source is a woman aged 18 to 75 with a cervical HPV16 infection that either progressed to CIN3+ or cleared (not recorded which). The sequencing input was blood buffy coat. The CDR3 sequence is CASSQRPGLGRGELFF. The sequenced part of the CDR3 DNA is TGTGCCAGCAGCCAGAGGCCGGGACTAGGAAGGGGGGAG.